The clone carrying this T cell receptor beta chain has at least ten counts. The data stem from a study of metastatic and nonmetastatic thyroid tumors. Germline V gene sequence: CDR1 MNHNY, CDR2 SVGAGI (reference sequence). The CDR3 covers 14 residues. V was pared by 0 bases and J by 9 bases, with 9 bases between. TCRdb re-processed the PCR reads through MiXCR. This sample yields under 20,000 clones, of which under 35% are seen a single time; roughly 12% belongs to the top ten. None of the patients had undergone any treatment ahead of thyroid surgery. The source is a female donor with papillary thyroid cancer or a benign thyroid nodule (not recorded which). Some clones in this sample may be carry-over from other donors' samples. The specimen was adjacent normal tissue. This rearrangement joins TRBV6-6 to TRBJ1-6; a possible D gene is TRBD1 (6 bases). In nucleotides, the CDR3 is TGTGCCAGCAGTTACTCGAGGGGGGGTTCACCCCTCCACTTT. Translated: CASSYSRGGSPLHF.